Listed below are T cell receptor beta chains from one sample, sequenced in a study of T cells in tuberculosis. Profiled with immunoSEQ multiplex PCR; TCRdb holds only in-frame clones, not every one. The sample yields nearly 35,000 clones, approximately 91% seen once. Sample: PBMCs. All receptors come from a donor aged 10-29 years with latent tuberculosis or without tuberculosis infection. The CDR3 runs from the conserved cysteine through the conserved F or W. Fields, in order: V gene, J gene, D gene, CDR3 protein, CDR3 DNA. D genes are given only for firm matches.

TRBV10-3	TRBJ1-1	TRBD1	CAISDSSTGGLEAFF	TGTGCCATCAGTGATTCTTCTACAGGGGGCCTTGAAGCTTTCTTT
TRBV28	TRBJ2-1	TRBD2	CASSPPRTSGESNEQFF	TGTGCCAGCAGTCCTCCTCGGACTAGCGGGGAATCTAATGAGCAGTTCTTC
TRBV29-1	TRBJ2-3	TRBD2	CSFPGAGGGGDTQYF	TGCAGCTTCCCTGGGGCGGGAGGAGGGGGAGATACGCAGTATTTT
TRBV6-1	TRBJ2-5	NA	CASSEWGGSQETQYF	TGTGCCAGCAGTGAATGGGGAGGCAGCCAAGAGACCCAGTACTTC
TRBV6-6	TRBJ1-6	TRBD1	CAGQGQFNSPLHF	TGTGCCGGACAGGGACAGTTTAATTCACCCCTCCACTTT
TRBV7-2	TRBJ1-3	NA	CASSRLGASFYAGNTIYF	TGTGCCAGCAGCCGATTGGGGGCCTCCTTTTACGCTGGAAACACCATATATTTT
TRBV18	TRBJ2-5	TRBD2	CASSRGGEPQETQYF	TGTGCCAGCTCGCGCGGGGGGGAACCCCAAGAGACCCAGTACTTC
TRBV9	TRBJ1-2	TRBD1	CASSVGDRVNYGYTF	TGTGCCAGCAGCGTAGGAGACAGGGTGAACTATGGCTACACCTTC
TRBV5-5	TRBJ2-7	NA	CASSLIPGQGTSYEQYF	TGTGCCAGCAGCTTGATACCTGGCCAGGGGACCTCCTACGAGCAGTACTTC
TRBV2	TRBJ1-1	NA	CASRGLRGTEAFF	TGTGCCAGCAGGGGCCTGCGGGGCACTGAAGCTTTCTTT